These T cell receptor beta chains were read from a single sample in a study of blood T cell repertoires in COVID-19. Some clones are missing from TCRdb's copy, which holds only in-frame ones; the method was immunoSEQ multiplex PCR. The table lists approximately 240,000 clones, around 85% of them singletons. What was sequenced was peripheral blood. All receptors come from a woman aged 40 to 49 with active or convalescent COVID-19. Each CDR3 is given with its conserved first and last residue. The D gene is left open where the match is weak. The size field is filled for only some rows; it gives once, few, many or a size class.

J gene,clone size,V gene,D gene,CDR3 DNA,CDR3 protein
TRBJ1-1,NA,TRBV3-1/TRBV3-2,NA,TGTGCCAGCAGCCAAGATTGGGCGGGTCTCACTGAAGCTTTCTTT,CASSQDWAGLTEAFF
TRBJ1-3,NA,TRBV11-2,NA,TGTGCCAGCAGCCAAAACTCGGCTGGAAACACCATATATTTT,CASSQNSAGNTIYF
TRBJ2-3,NA,TRBV5-1,TRBD1,TGCGCCAGCAGCTTGTTCGGTACAGGGGGCGCAGATACGCAGTATTTT,CASSLFGTGGADTQYF
TRBJ1-2,NA,TRBV28,TRBD1,TGTGCCAGCAGTCCGCCCGGACAGGGAGTCGGCTACACCTTC,CASSPPGQGVGYTF
TRBJ2-5,NA,TRBV7-2,TRBD2,TGTGCCAGCAGCTTACGTGGGGGGGACCCCTGGGGGACCCAGTACTTC,CASSLRGGDPWGTQYF
TRBJ1-2,NA,TRBV12-3/TRBV12-4,TRBD1,TGTGCCAGCAGTTTCCGACAGGGAAGTCGCTACACCTTC,CASSFRQGSRYTF
TRBJ1-1,NA,TRBV11-1,TRBD1,TGTGCCAGCAGCTCAAGGACAGGGATAACTCTTGAAGCTTTCTTT,CASSSRTGITLEAFF
TRBJ2-2,few,TRBV5-1,TRBD1,TGCGCCAGCAGCTTGGGGGACAGTGCGAACACCGGGGAGCTGTTTTTT,CASSLGDSANTGELFF
TRBJ2-1,NA,TRBV12-3/TRBV12-4,NA,TGTGCCAGCAGTTTTGCGGGCAATGAGCAGTTCTTC,CASSFAGNEQFF
TRBJ1-5,NA,TRBV19,NA,TGTGCCAGTAGAATTCCAGGGTCCTATAGCAATCAGCCCCAGCATTTT,CASRIPGSYSNQPQHF
TRBJ1-6,NA,TRBV5-1,TRBD1,TGCGCCAGCACCAATGGGGGACAGGCTAATTCACCCCTCCACTTT,CASTNGGQANSPLHF
TRBJ1-1,NA,TRBV10-3,NA,TGTGCCATCAGTGAGGGGCAGGTGTACACTGAAGCTTTCTTT,CAISEGQVYTEAFF
TRBJ2-2,NA,TRBV5-4,TRBD1,TGTGCCAGCAGCCGGGGACAGGGGGCGTTGGCCGGGGAGCTGTTTTTT,CASSRGQGALAGELFF
TRBJ2-1,NA,TRBV6-5,TRBD2,TGTGCCAGCAGCAAGCGGGGGGGCACCTACAATGAGCAGTTCTTC,CASSKRGGTYNEQFF
TRBJ1-5,NA,TRBV30,NA,TGTGCCTGGGGTCGCCTCGGGCAGCCCCAGCATTTT,CAWGRLGQPQHF
TRBJ1-5,few,TRBV10-3,NA,TGTGCCATCAAGGGGGAGGGGGGTCAGCCCCAGCATTTT,CAIKGEGGQPQHF
TRBJ1-5,NA,TRBV2,TRBD1,TGTGCCAGCAGGAAGGACAGGGGGCGGTCCAATCAGCCCCAGCATTTT,CASRKDRGRSNQPQHF
TRBJ1-2,few,TRBV4-2,NA,TGTGCCAGCAGCCAAGATGGGACATTGGGCGGGGGCTACACCTTC,CASSQDGTLGGGYTF
TRBJ2-3,few,TRBV18,NA,TGTGCCAGCTCACCCAACAGGGCCGCCACAGATACGCAGTATTTT,CASSPNRAATDTQYF
TRBJ2-7,NA,TRBV6-6,TRBD1,TGTGCCAGTCAGGACAGGGGGCTGGCCGAGCAGTACTTC,CASQDRGLAEQYF
TRBJ1-6,NA,TRBV9,TRBD1,TGTGCCAGCAGCGTTCAGGGGGCTCAGGATAATTCACCCCTCCACTTT,CASSVQGAQDNSPLHF
TRBJ2-3,NA,TRBV27,TRBD2,TGTGCCAGCAGTAGGACTAGCGGGAATATAGGTACGCAGTATTTT,CASSRTSGNIGTQYF
TRBJ1-2,NA,TRBV7-6,NA,TGTGCCAGCAGCTTGGGTTCAGGGGCTAACTATGGCTACACCTTC,CASSLGSGANYGYTF
TRBJ1-4,NA,TRBV5-6,NA,TGTGCCAGCAGCCTCTCGACTGGAAAACTGTTTTTT,CASSLSTGKLFF
TRBJ1-1,NA,TRBV7-9,NA,TGTGCCAGCAGAGACAGGCGGGGGGACACTGAAGCTTTCTTT,CASRDRRGDTEAFF